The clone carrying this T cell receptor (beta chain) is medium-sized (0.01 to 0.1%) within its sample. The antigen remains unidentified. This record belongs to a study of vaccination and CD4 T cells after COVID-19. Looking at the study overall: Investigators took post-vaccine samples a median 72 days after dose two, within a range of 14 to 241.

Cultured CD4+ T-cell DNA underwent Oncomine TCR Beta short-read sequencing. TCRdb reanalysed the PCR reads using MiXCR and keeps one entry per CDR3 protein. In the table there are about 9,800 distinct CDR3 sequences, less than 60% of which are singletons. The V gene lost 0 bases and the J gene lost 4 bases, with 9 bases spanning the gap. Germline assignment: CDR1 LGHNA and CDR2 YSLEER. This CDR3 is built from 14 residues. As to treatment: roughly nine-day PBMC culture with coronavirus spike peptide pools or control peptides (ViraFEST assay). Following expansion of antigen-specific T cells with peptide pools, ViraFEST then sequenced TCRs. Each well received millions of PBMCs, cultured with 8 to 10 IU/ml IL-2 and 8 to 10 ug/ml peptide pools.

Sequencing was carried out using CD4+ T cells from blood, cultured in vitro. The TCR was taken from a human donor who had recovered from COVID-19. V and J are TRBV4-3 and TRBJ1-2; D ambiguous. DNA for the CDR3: TGCGCCAGCAGCCAAGATCCCCAGGCCTATGGCTACACCTTC. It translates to CASSQDPQAYGYTF.